Below are 27 T cell receptor beta chains sequenced from a single sample in a study of STAT5B mutations in CD4+ large granular lymphocyte leukemia. The method was immunoSEQ multiplex PCR; TCRdb's version includes in-frame clones alone and lacks a portion of them. The sample has roughly 34,000 clones; 75% to 85% are singletons. The material sequenced was CD4+ T cells from blood buffy coats. These receptors came from a human donor in good health.

The chain has TRBV25-1 and TRBJ2-6, with a weak D call TRBD2 (6 bases). V was cut by 6 bases and J by 2 bases, with 11 bases left in between. Germline V gene data show CDR1 as MGHDK and CDR2 as SYGVNS. The CDR3 extends over 15 amino acids. CDR3 in amino acids: CASSAGGAGANVLTF. CDR3 nucleotide sequence: TGTGCCAGCAGCGCTGGCGGGGCTGGGGCCAACGTCCTGACTTTC.

J is TRBJ1-3 and V is TRBV30; D gene ambiguous. Trimming removed 2 bases at V and 3 bases at J, with 14 bases between. The CDR3 spans 15 residues. The V gene's germline CDR1 is GTSNPN and CDR2 SVGIG (reference sequence). In DNA, the CDR3 is TGTGCCTGGAGTTTGGTCGGGGTAGTTGGAAACACCATATATTTT. Amino acids: CAWSLVGVVGNTIYF. The whole variable domain, filled in from reference TRBV30 and TRBJ1-3, reads SQTIHQWPATLVQPVGSPLSLECTVEGTSNPNLYWYRQAAGRGLQLLFYSVGIGQISSEVPQNLSASRPQDRQFILSSKKLLLSDSGFYLCAWSLVGVVGNTIYFGEGSWLTVV.

The V call is TRBV10-1, the J call TRBJ1-1, with D tentatively TRBD1 (5 bases). Trimming removed 2 bases at V and 0 bases at J, with 10 bases between. There are 15 residues in the CDR3. Germline V CDR1 and CDR2: WNHNN, SYGVQD (reference sequence). The CDR3 DNA reads as TGCGCCAGCAGTGAGGGCCAGGGCATGAACACTGAAGCTTTCTTT. It encodes CASSEGQGMNTEAFF.

The rearrangement links TRBV30 to TRBJ2-7; no clear D gene. V was shortened by 3 bases and J by 1 base, with 10 bases between the two germline ends. Germline V lookup: CDR1 GTSNPN, CDR2 SVGIG (reference sequence). This CDR3 is built from 13 residues. This CDR3 reads CAWSSGRSYEQYF. CDR3 bases: TGTGCCTGGAGCTCAGGCAGGTCCTACGAGCAGTACTTC.

The gene calls are TRBV19 and TRBJ2-7, with D hard to call. V was cut by 3 bases and J by 7 bases, with 13 bases left in between. CDR1 and CDR2 (germline): LNHDA, SQIVND (reference sequence). The CDR3 runs to 13 residues. CDR3 nucleotides: TGTGCCAGTAGTATTCCCACACATGGAGAGCAGTACTTC. This sequence encodes CASSIPTHGEQYF.

This clone has a handful of counts. The rearrangement links TRBV6-5 to TRBJ1-1, with TRBD1 as a possible D gene (6 bases). This CDR3 comprises 14 residues. V lost 7 bases, J lost 0 bases, and 12 bases lay in between. Germline lookup yields CDR1 MNHEY and CDR2 SVGAGI. CDR3 loop: CASTWTDLNTEAFF. The DNA of the CDR3 is TGTGCCAGCACCTGGACAGATCTGAACACTGAAGCTTTCTTT.

The table lists this clone with a few counts. CDR3 nucleotides: TGTGCCAGCAGTTTACAAGGGCCCCAGCATTTT. Its translation is CASSLQGPQHF. The rearrangement uses TRBV28 and TRBJ1-5, with unresolved D. Trimming left V 2 bases short and J 9 bases short, with 5 bases between. Germline V CDR1 and CDR2: MDHEN, SYDVKM. The CDR3 has 11 residues.

The V call is TRBV5-1, the J call TRBJ2-5; D remains ambiguous. The CDR3 has 14 residues. Germline V gene sequence: CDR1 SGHRS, CDR2 YFSETQ. V lost 1 base and J 5 bases, leaving 12 bases between the germline ends. The CDR3 protein is CASSLRAPSETQYF. The DNA for the CDR3 is TGCGCCAGCAGCTTGAGGGCGCCCTCTGAGACCCAGTACTTC.

V is TRBV30 and J is TRBJ2-2; unclear D gene. Trimming stripped 0 bases from V and 4 bases from J, with 15 bases between. Per the germline V gene, CDR1 is GTSNPN and CDR2 is SVGIG (reference sequence). The CDR3 contains 16 residues. CDR3 residues: CAWSVTGIEGTGELFF. The CDR3 DNA reads TGTGCCTGGAGTGTAACGGGTATTGAAGGCACCGGGGAGCTGTTTTTT.

This chain joins TRBV15 and TRBJ1-3, with D perhaps TRBD1 (5 bases). Trimming left V 0 bases short and J 0 bases short, with 9 bases between. Germline-derived CDR1 and CDR2 are LNHNV and YYDKDF (reference sequence). CDR3 length: 16 amino acids. The CDR3 DNA follows: TGTGCCACCAGCAGAGACACAGGTCTCTCTGGAAACACCATATATTTT. Its translation: CATSRDTGLSGNTIYF.

The chain combines TRBV7-8 with TRBJ2-5; 8 bases line up with TRBD1. From germline, CDR1 is SGHVS and CDR2 FQNEAQ. The length of the CDR3 is 14 residues. V lost 5 bases to trimming and J lost 5 bases; unmatched junction nucleotides: 7. The DNA of the CDR3 is TGTGCCAGCAGCCCGGGGACAGGCGTGGAGACCCAGTACTTC. This sequence encodes CASSPGTGVETQYF. The full variable domain, its missing parts supplied by reference TRBV7-8 and TRBJ2-5, is GAGVSQSPRYKVAKRGQDVALRCDPISGHVSLFWYQQALGQGPEFLTYFQNEAQLDKSGLPSDRFFAERPEGSVSTLKIQRTQQEDSAVYLCASSPGTGVETQYFGPGTRLLVL.

V gene TRBV14 combines with J gene TRBJ2-1; TRBD2 aligns across 13 bases. The germline V gene encodes CDR1 SGHDN and CDR2 FVKESK. The V gene end was trimmed by 4 bases and the J gene end by 8 bases; junction bases not matched to a gene: 2. CDR3 length: 14 residues. The CDR3 coding sequence is TGTGCCAGCAGCCTCGGACTAGCGGGAGATGAGCAGTTCTTC. This gives the protein CASSLGLAGDEQFF.

This chain joins TRBV7-8 and TRBJ2-7; D uncertain. This CDR3 is 14 amino acids long. Germline lookup yields CDR1 SGHVS and CDR2 FQNEAQ. Trimming took 1 base from V and 7 from J, leaving 14 bases between them. The CDR3 DNA is TGTGCCAGCAGCTTAGGTGCACAGATGGAGGAGCAGTACTTC. This encodes CASSLGAQMEEQYF.

The chain is built from TRBV6-6 and TRBJ2-5; D remains ambiguous. The V and J ends lost 6 bases and 5 bases respectively, with 13 bases between them. Germline V gene lookup returns CDR1 MNHNY and CDR2 SVGAGI (reference sequence). The CDR3 runs to 13 residues. The CDR3 DNA sequence: TGTGCCAGCAGGTACAAAATAGACGAGACCCAGTACTTC. It yields the protein CASRYKIDETQYF.

This clone is a singleton in its sample. This rearrangement joins TRBV30 to TRBJ2-7; 11 bases fit TRBD2. Losses at the gene ends were 2 bases for V and 4 bases for J; bases not matched to a gene: 4. The CDR3 runs 14 residues. Per the germline V gene, CDR1 is GTSNPN and CDR2 is SVGIG (reference sequence). The CDR3 reads CAWSLRTSGYEQYF. The CDR3 DNA follows: TGTGCCTGGAGTTTAAGGACTAGCGGGTACGAGCAGTACTTC.

This rearrangement joins TRBV5-1 to TRBJ1-1; 9 bases match TRBD1. The CDR3 covers 15 residues. Germline V CDR1 and CDR2: SGHRS, YFSETQ. After removal of 4 bases from V and 4 bases from J, the junction contained 8 bases not matched to a gene. The CDR3 region has the DNA TGCGCCAGCAGCGCAACGGGACAGGGACTCACTGAAGCTTTCTTT. Translated: CASSATGQGLTEAFF.

This clone appeared a single time. The DNA of the CDR3 is TGTGCCAGTAGTATGATGGGACAGAGCAATCAGCCCCAGCATTTT. It translates to CASSMMGQSNQPQHF. The chain has TRBV19 and TRBJ1-5; 7 bases align to TRBD1. The CDR3 covers 15 residues. J gave up 1 base and V 3 bases, and 3 bases lay outside the gene matches. Germline V CDR1 and CDR2: LNHDA, SQIVND (reference sequence).

The CDR3 here is CASSGWTGVAGTDEQFF. The DNA of the CDR3 is TGTGCCAGCAGTGGATGGACCGGGGTAGCGGGAACTGATGAGCAGTTCTTC. V and J are TRBV25-1 and TRBJ2-1; TRBD2 matches 8 bases. CDR1 and CDR2 (germline): MGHDK, SYGVNS. The CDR3 totals 17 residues. V lost 4 bases to trimming and J lost 8 bases; unmatched junction nucleotides: 16.

The V call is TRBV6-1, the J call TRBJ2-7; TRBD1 agrees at 11 bases. Losses at the gene ends were 6 bases for V and 6 bases for J; bases not matched to a gene: 7. Germline assignment: CDR1 MNHNS and CDR2 SASEGT. This CDR3 spans 14 amino acids. The CDR3 DNA sequence: TGTGCCAGCAGACCCACGGGACAGGGGGGCGAGCAGTACTTC. It encodes CASRPTGQGGEQYF.

The chain links TRBV20-1 to TRBJ2-3, with D hard to call. Germline CDR1 is DFQATT and CDR2 is SNEGSKA (reference sequence). The CDR3 is made up of 11 amino acids. V lost 3 bases and J lost 6, with 7 bases in between. Here the CDR3 DNA reads TGCAGTGCTAGTACGGACGATACGCAGTATTTT. It is translated as CSASTDDTQYF.

The chain recombines TRBV10-3 with TRBJ2-6; D is undetermined. Germline V gives CDR1 ENHRY, CDR2 SYGVKD. The CDR3 is made up of 17 amino acids. V was trimmed by 3 bases and J by 0 bases, leaving 12 bases between them. The DNA of the CDR3 is TGTGCCATCAGTGACGTGTCTGGGATCTCTGGGGCCAACGTCCTGACTTTC. This translates into CAISDVSGISGANVLTF.

The chain uses TRBV7-9 and TRBJ2-7, with 7 bases lining up with TRBD2. Germline CDR1 reads SEHNR; CDR2 reads FQNEAQ (reference sequence). The CDR3 length is 16 residues. The trim removed 0 bases at V and 1 base at J, leaving 6 bases unmatched. CDR3 in DNA: TGTGCCAGCAGCTTAGCGAGGCTAGCGGATTCCTACGAGCAGTACTTC. Translated: CASSLARLADSYEQYF.

This chain connects TRBV19 to TRBJ1-1, with D unresolved. Germline CDR1 is LNHDA and CDR2 is SQIVND (reference sequence). The CDR3 consists of 15 residues. V dropped 1 base and J dropped 0 bases, with 9 bases sitting between them. CDR3 sequence reads: CASSIVPGLNTEAFF. The CDR3 DNA is TGTGCCAGTAGTATAGTACCCGGATTGAACACTGAAGCTTTCTTT.

The rearrangement uses TRBV18 and TRBJ2-7; 10 bases are shared with TRBD2. V trimming: 4 bases; J trimming: 1 base; junction bases outside the gene matches: 10. The germline V gene encodes CDR1 KGHSH and CDR2 LQKENI. CDR3 size: 17 residues. The CDR3 is CASSRGLLAGTSYEQYF. The CDR3 region has the DNA TGTGCCAGCTCACGAGGTCTACTAGCGGGGACATCCTACGAGCAGTACTTC.

The rearrangement links TRBV28 to TRBJ2-7; 8 nucleotides agree with TRBD1. The ends lost 5 bases at V and 2 bases at J; junction bases unmatched: 11. Germline lookup yields CDR1 MDHEN and CDR2 SYDVKM. CDR3 length: 16 residues. As DNA, the CDR3 is TGTGCCAGCAGTATCCTACAGGGGGGTTCGACCTACGAGCAGTACTTC. Amino acid sequence: CASSILQGGSTYEQYF.

The chain couples TRBV18 to TRBJ1-5, with D possibly TRBD1 on 6 matching bases. The CDR3 loop spans 14 amino acids. The germline CDR1 and CDR2 sequences are KGHSH and LQKENI. V was clipped by 5 bases and J by 4 bases, with 12 bases between them. The DNA of the CDR3 is TGTGCCAGCTCAGGTGGACAGCCAAATCAGCCCCAGCATTTT. This codes for CASSGGQPNQPQHF.

CDR3 sequence (DNA): TGTGCCAGCACTCAGCGGAGAACTAGCACAGATACGCAGTATTTT. Protein: CASTQRRTSTDTQYF. The J gene is TRBJ2-3, the V gene TRBV2, with D perhaps TRBD2 (5 bases). This CDR3 has 15 amino acids. Germline lookup yields CDR1 SNHLY and CDR2 FYNNEI. V dropped 7 bases and J dropped 0 bases, with 14 bases sitting between them.